This TCR beta chain was obtained from a study of T cell repertoires in cytomegalovirus infection. With regard to this clonotype: The antigen is not known.

TCRdb re-analysed the reads in MiXCR, keeping a single row per CDR3 protein. The table has 800,000 to 950,000 distinct CDR3 sequences, approximately 32% seen once; the top ten hold 9.5% to 15%. V shed 7 bases and J shed 0 bases, with 16 bases lying between them. Germline V gene data show CDR1 as SNHLY and CDR2 as FYNNEI. This CDR3 is built from 16 residues. Sequenced here: cultured CD8+ T cells from PBMCs, sampled from culture after CMV antigen stimulation. The J gene is TRBJ2-1, the V gene TRBV2; D remains unclear. The receptor was isolated from a human donor in good health (CMV status not recorded). Some clones in this sample may be carry-over from other donors' samples. The CDR3 is CASIIDLGFSYNEQFF. The CDR3 DNA is TGTGCCAGCATTATAGATTTAGGGTTCTCCTACAATGAGCAGTTCTTC.